These 5 T cell receptor beta chains came from one sample sequenced in a study of T cell repertoires in cytomegalovirus infection. These TCRs' antigens remain unknown. TCRdb called the reads again in MiXCR, with one record for every CDR3 protein. The sample includes about 330,000 distinct CDR3 sequences, about 35% seen only once; the top ten take roughly 14%. This specimen consisted of cultured PBMCs, obtained from culture after CMV antigen stimulation. Every receptor here comes from a human donor in good health (CMV status not recorded). Some clones in this sample may be carry-over from other donors' samples.

V usage is TRBV6-6 and J usage is TRBJ1-1; D is possibly TRBD1 (5 bases). Germline CDR1 MNHNY, CDR2 SVGAGI (reference sequence). The CDR3 extends over 14 amino acids. V gave up 3 bases and J gave up 11 bases, with 19 bases separating them. The CDR3: CASSYSFGGGDAFF. In DNA form, the CDR3 reads TGTGCCAGCAGTTATAGTTTCGGTGGGGGGGACGCTTTCTTT.

J is TRBJ2-1 and V is TRBV6-2 or TRBV6-3; D call uncertain. Trimming stripped 5 bases from V and 5 bases from J, with 10 bases between. The CDR3 contains 13 residues. Germline CDR1 is MNHEY and CDR2 is SVGEGT. CDR3: CASSRFKNNEQFF. The CDR3 DNA is TGTGCCAGCAGTAGGTTTAAAAACAATGAGCAGTTCTTC.

In this sample, this clonotype turned up many times. The chain couples TRBV7-2 to TRBJ2-1; tentatively, D is TRBD1 or TRBD2 (5 bases each). Germline CDR1 reads SGHTA; CDR2 reads FQGNSA. The CDR3 totals 18 residues. Trimming cost V 5 bases and J 4 bases, with 24 bases left between them. This chain's CDR3 is CASSPARGTGTKYNEQFF. CDR3 bases: TGTGCCAGCAGCCCCGCGAGGGGAACCGGGACGAAATACAATGAGCAGTTCTTC.

The chain carries TRBV12-3 or TRBV12-4 and TRBJ1-5; 7 nucleotides align to TRBD1. V lost 6 bases, J lost 2 bases, and 7 bases stayed unmatched. The CDR3 consists of 15 residues. The CDR3 reads CASSHRGRGNQPQHF. The DNA of the CDR3 is TGTGCCAGCAGCCACAGGGGACGAGGCAATCAGCCCCAGCATTTT.

The chain has TRBV7-2 and TRBJ1-3; 7 positions agree with TRBD1. V was clipped by 5 bases and J by 2 bases; unmatched bases: 12. The germline V gene has CDR1 SGHTA and CDR2 FQGNSA. The length of the CDR3 is 17 residues. The CDR3 DNA follows: TGTGCCAGCAGCCGTCGACAGGGTTTAGTGGCTGGAAACACCATATATTTT. It is translated as CASSRRQGLVAGNTIYF.